This T cell receptor (beta chain) was recorded in a study of blood T cell repertoires in COVID-19. Measured with immunoSEQ multiplex PCR; TCRdb has only the in-frame clones, and not every one. Of 70,000 or so clones in the sample, roughly 87% were seen once. The CDR3 contains 17 residues. Trimming took 0 bases from V and 3 from J; bases not matched to a gene: 7. Germline-derived CDR1 and CDR2 are ENHRY and SYGVKD. The chain is built from TRBV10-3 and TRBJ1-3, with TRBD1 matching 8 bases. The sequence came from a woman younger than 30 with acute or convalescent COVID-19. Sequencing input: peripheral blood. The CDR3 region is CAISESTVTGGGNTIYF. CDR3 sequence (DNA): TGTGCCATCAGTGAGTCGACGGTTACAGGGGGTGGAAACACCATATATTTT.